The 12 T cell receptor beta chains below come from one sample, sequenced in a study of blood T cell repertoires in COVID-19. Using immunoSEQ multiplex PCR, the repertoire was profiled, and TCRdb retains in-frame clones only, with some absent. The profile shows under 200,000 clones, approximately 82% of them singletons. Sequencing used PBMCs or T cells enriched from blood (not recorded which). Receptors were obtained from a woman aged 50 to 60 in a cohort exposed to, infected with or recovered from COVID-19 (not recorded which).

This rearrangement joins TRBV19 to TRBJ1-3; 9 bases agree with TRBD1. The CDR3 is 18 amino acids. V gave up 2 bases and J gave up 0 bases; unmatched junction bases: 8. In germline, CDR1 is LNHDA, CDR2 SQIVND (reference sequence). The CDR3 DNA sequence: TGTGCCAGTAGTATAAGACGGGACAGGGCTTCCTCTGGAAACACCATATATTTT. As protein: CASSIRRDRASSGNTIYF.

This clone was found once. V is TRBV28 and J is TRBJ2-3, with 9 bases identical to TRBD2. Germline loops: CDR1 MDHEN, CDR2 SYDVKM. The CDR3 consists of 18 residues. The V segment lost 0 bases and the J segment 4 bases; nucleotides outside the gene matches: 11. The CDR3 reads CASSLWSASGMGADTQYF. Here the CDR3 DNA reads TGTGCCAGCAGTTTATGGTCGGCTAGCGGGATGGGGGCAGATACGCAGTATTTT.

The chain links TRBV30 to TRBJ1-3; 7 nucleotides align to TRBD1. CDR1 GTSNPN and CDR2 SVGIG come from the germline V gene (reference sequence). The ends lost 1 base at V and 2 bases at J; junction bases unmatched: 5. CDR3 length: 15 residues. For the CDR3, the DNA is TGTGCCTGGAGTGGGAGGGGGCTGCCTGGAAACACCATATATTTT. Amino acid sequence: CAWSGRGLPGNTIYF. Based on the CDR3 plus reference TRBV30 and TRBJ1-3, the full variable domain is SQTIHQWPATLVQPVGSPLSLECTVEGTSNPNLYWYRQAAGRGLQLLFYSVGIGQISSEVPQNLSASRPQDRQFILSSKKLLLSDSGFYLCAWSGRGLPGNTIYFGEGSWLTVV.

CDR3 nucleotide sequence: TGTGCCTGGAGTGGCGATGAGCAGTTCTTC. Translating it yields CAWSGDEQFF. V is TRBV30 and J is TRBJ2-1, with no clear D. Trimming removed 1 base at V and 8 bases at J, with 3 bases between. Germline CDR1 GTSNPN, CDR2 SVGIG (reference sequence). This CDR3 has 10 residues.

CDR3 region: CASSVGQRYNTEAFF. CDR3 in DNA: TGTGCCAGCAGCGTGGGACAGAGGTATAACACTGAAGCTTTCTTT. The genes are TRBV9 and TRBJ1-1; 7 positions agree with TRBD1. Germline V lookup: CDR1 SGDLS, CDR2 YYNGEE. V was pared by 2 bases and J by 2 bases, with 6 bases of the junction left unmatched. CDR3 length: 15 amino acids.

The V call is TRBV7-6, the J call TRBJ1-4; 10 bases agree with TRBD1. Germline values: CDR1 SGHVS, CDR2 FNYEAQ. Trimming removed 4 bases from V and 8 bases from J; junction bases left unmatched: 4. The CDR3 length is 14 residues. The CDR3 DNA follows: TGTGCCAGCAGCTCCGGACAGGGGGACGAAAAACTGTTTTTT. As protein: CASSSGQGDEKLFF.

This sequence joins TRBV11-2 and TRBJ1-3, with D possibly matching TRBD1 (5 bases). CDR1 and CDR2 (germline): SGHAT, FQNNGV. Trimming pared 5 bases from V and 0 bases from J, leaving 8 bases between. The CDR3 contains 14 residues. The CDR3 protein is CASSADNSGNTIYF. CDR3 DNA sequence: TGTGCCAGCAGCGCGGACAACTCTGGAAACACCATATATTTT.

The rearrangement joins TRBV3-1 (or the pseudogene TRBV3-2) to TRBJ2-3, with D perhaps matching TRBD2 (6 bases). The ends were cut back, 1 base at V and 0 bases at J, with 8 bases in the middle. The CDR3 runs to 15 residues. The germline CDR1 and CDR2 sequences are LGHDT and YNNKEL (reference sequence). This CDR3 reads CASSQVGGSTDTQYF. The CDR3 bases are TGTGCCAGCAGCCAAGTGGGGGGAAGCACAGATACGCAGTATTTT.

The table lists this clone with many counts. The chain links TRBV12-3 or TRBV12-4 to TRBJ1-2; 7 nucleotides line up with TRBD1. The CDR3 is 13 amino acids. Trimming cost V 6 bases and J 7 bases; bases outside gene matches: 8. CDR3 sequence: CASSLTRGLGYTF. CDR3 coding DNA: TGTGCCAGCAGCCTGACGAGGGGGCTTGGCTACACCTTC.

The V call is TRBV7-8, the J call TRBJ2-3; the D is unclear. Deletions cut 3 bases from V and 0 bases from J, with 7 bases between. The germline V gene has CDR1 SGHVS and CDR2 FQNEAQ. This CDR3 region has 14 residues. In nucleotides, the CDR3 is TGTGCCAGCAGCTTTACACCGAGCACAGATACGCAGTATTTT. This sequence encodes CASSFTPSTDTQYF. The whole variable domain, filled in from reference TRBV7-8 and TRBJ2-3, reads GAGVSQSPRYKVAKRGQDVALRCDPISGHVSLFWYQQALGQGPEFLTYFQNEAQLDKSGLPSDRFFAERPEGSVSTLKIQRTQQEDSAVYLCASSFTPSTDTQYFGPGTRLTVL.

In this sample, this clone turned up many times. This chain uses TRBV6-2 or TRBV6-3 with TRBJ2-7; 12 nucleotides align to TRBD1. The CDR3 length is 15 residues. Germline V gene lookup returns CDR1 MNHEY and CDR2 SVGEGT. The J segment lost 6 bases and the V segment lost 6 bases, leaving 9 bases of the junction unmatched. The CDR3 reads CASSARGTGGFEQYF. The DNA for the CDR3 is TGTGCCAGCAGCGCTCGAGGGACAGGGGGCTTCGAGCAGTACTTC.

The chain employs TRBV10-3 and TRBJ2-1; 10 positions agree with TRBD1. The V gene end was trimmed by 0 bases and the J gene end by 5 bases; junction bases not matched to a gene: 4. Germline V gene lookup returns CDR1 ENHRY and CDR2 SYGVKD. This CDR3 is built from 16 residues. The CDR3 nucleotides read TGTGCCATCAGTGAGTCCGGGACAGGGGCAAACAATGAGCAGTTCTTC. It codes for CAISESGTGANNEQFF.